The clone carrying this TCR beta chain turned up a few times. This sample is drawn from a study of blood T cell repertoires in COVID-19. Study-wide context: T cells, B-cell-depleted T cells, or PBMCs provided the cDNA or gDNA that served as material.

Sequencing used immunoSEQ multiplex PCR; TCRdb keeps in-frame clones, though not all of them. The table includes hundreds of thousands of clones, 80% to 90% detected once. Everyone who took part was roughly 18 to 89 years old, and they came from about two dozen US areas. Each participant's cohort was designated according to participant-reported clinical history. Germline V gene data show CDR1 as SGHRS and CDR2 as YFSETQ. Trimming took 4 bases from V and 0 from J, leaving 11 bases between them. The length of the CDR3 is 14 residues. The origin of this receptor is a woman in her late teens or twenties who had recovered from COVID-19. Material for sequencing was PBMCs or T cells enriched from blood (not recorded which). The chain carries TRBV5-1 and TRBJ2-7, with D tentatively TRBD1 (6 bases). CDR3 residues: CASSVNRDSYEQYF. The CDR3 bases are TGCGCCAGCAGCGTAAACAGGGACTCCTACGAGCAGTACTTC.